What follows are 12 T cell receptor beta chains derived from one specimen sequenced in a study of blood T cell repertoires in COVID-19. The data were produced by immunoSEQ multiplex PCR, yet TCRdb's version contains in-frame clones alone and is incomplete. The top ten clones hold roughly 12% of a sample with about 120,000 clones, around 81% of them seen once. The specimen sequenced was peripheral blood. The receptors originated from a man between 60 and 70 years old with acute or convalescent COVID-19.

V gene TRBV27 combines with J gene TRBJ2-1; D might be TRBD2 (5 bases). The CDR3 is 13 amino acids. V was cut by 3 bases and J by 12 bases, with 15 bases left in between. CDR1 is MNHEY and CDR2 is SMNVEV in the germline V gene (reference sequence). The CDR3 DNA reads as TGTGCCAGCAGTTTCGTTACGGGGTGGGGGCAGTTCTTC. It codes for CASSFVTGWGQFF.

This chain joins TRBV21-1 and TRBJ1-5. TRBV21-1 is termed a pseudogene. CDR3 length equals 13 residues. DNA for the CDR3: TGTGCCAGCAGCAAAGCGCGGGGACAGCCCCAGCATTTT. This sequence encodes CASSKARGQPQHF.

The V and J genes are TRBV25-1 and TRBJ1-2, with D unclear. Trimming took 5 bases from V and 1 from J, leaving 8 bases between them. The CDR3 has 13 amino acids. CDR1 is MGHDK and CDR2 is SYGVNS in the germline V gene. The CDR3 region is CASSLTDNYGYTF. As DNA, the CDR3 is TGTGCCAGCAGTCTAACAGATAACTATGGCTACACCTTC.

The rearrangement joins TRBV21-1 to TRBJ1-1; no DNA check was done on the table's D call, TRBD1. TRBV21-1 is labeled a pseudogene. CDR3 size: 15 residues. CDR3 in amino acids: CALRQGVVLFAEAFF. The CDR3 coding sequence is TGTGCCCTTCGACAGGGGGTCGTTCTCTTTGCTGAAGCTTTCTTT.

The V call is TRBV27, the J call TRBJ2-7, with TRBD2 identical over 12 bases. The CDR3 has 16 amino acids. The germline gives CDR1 MNHEY, CDR2 SMNVEV (reference sequence). V was clipped by 5 bases and J by 6 bases; unmatched bases: 11. The CDR3 loop is CASSPGPSGRATEQYF. The DNA for the CDR3 is TGTGCCAGCAGTCCCGGTCCTAGCGGGAGGGCAACCGAGCAGTACTTC.

This clone is a singleton in its sample. This chain joins TRBV14 and TRBJ2-2, with TRBD1 as a possible D gene (5 bases). Trimming took 3 bases from V and 6 from J, leaving 11 bases between them. The CDR3 extends over 14 amino acids. Looked up from germline, CDR1 is SGHDN and CDR2 is FVKESK. The CDR3 DNA is TGTGCCAGCAGCCACAGGGTAGGGGCCGGGGAGCTGTTTTTT. Encoded protein: CASSHRVGAGELFF.

The chain couples TRBV30 to TRBJ1-1, with D tentatively TRBD1 (5 bases). The CDR3 has 14 residues. V lost 0 bases, J lost 0 bases, and 8 bases lay in between. The germline V gene encodes CDR1 GTSNPN and CDR2 SVGIG (reference sequence). The CDR3 coding sequence is TGTGCCTGGAGTGTGGACATGGTGAACACTGAAGCTTTCTTT. This sequence encodes CAWSVDMVNTEAFF.

This chain's CDR3 is CASWDRGLSYEQYF. In DNA, the CDR3 is TGTGCCAGTTGGGACAGGGGATTATCCTACGAGCAGTACTTC. The rearrangement links TRBV2 to TRBJ2-7; TRBD1 agrees at 10 bases. V lost 9 bases, J lost 1 base, and 6 bases stayed unmatched. The CDR3 is 14 amino acids. Germline V lookup: CDR1 SNHLY, CDR2 FYNNEI.

The chain uses TRBV27 and TRBJ2-1, with TRBD2 identical over 10 bases. CDR3 length equals 21 residues. In germline, CDR1 is MNHEY, CDR2 SMNVEV (reference sequence). With 4 bases clipped from V and 3 bases from J, the junction kept 21 bases outside the gene matches. CDR3 sequence: CASSYRKPGLAWSSFYNEQFF. DNA of the CDR3: TGTGCCAGCAGTTACCGAAAGCCGGGACTAGCGTGGAGTAGTTTCTACAATGAGCAGTTCTTC.

The rearrangement uses TRBV6-5 and TRBJ1-1; D perhaps matches TRBD1 (6 bases). This CDR3 is 14 amino acids long. The germline gives CDR1 MNHEY, CDR2 SVGAGI. Trimming shortened V by 5 bases and J by 4 bases, and 14 bases separated the two germline ends. DNA for the CDR3: TGTGCCAGCAGTCCCACAGGGAAGGGCACTGAAGCTTTCTTT. Translation gives CASSPTGKGTEAFF.

The CDR3 sequence: CASRRDSSNTEAFF. The DNA for the CDR3 is TGTGCCAGCCGCCGGGACAGTTCGAACACTGAAGCTTTCTTT. This chain joins TRBV27 and TRBJ1-1; 7 bases line up with TRBD1. Per the germline V gene, CDR1 is MNHEY and CDR2 is SMNVEV (reference sequence). This CDR3 is 14 amino acids long. V was pared by 8 bases and J by 1 base, with 7 bases of the junction left unmatched.

The count of this clone is one. The chain combines TRBV2 with TRBJ2-2, with D unresolved. CDR1 and CDR2 (germline): SNHLY, FYNNEI. Trimming cost V 7 bases and J 8 bases, with 11 bases left between them. CDR3 length: 12 amino acids. CDR3 coding DNA: TGTGCCAGCACCGAAATCTATGGGGAGCTGTTTTTT. It encodes CASTEIYGELFF.